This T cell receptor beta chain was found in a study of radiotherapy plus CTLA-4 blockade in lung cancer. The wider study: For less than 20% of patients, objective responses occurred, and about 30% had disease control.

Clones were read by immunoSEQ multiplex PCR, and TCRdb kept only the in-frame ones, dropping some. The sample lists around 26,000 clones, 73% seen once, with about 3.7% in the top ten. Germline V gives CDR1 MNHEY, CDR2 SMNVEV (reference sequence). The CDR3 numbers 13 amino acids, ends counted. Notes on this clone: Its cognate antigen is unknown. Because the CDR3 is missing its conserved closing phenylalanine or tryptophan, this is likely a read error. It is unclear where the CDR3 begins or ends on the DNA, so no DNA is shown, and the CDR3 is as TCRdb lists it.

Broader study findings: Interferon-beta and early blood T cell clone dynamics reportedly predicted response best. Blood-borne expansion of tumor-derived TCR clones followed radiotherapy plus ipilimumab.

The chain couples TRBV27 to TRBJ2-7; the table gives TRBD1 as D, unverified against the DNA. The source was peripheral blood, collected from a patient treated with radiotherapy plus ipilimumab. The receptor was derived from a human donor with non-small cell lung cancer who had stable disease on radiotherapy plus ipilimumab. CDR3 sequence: CASSSRTGNEQSS.